The 19 T cell receptor beta chains presented below share a single source sample, sequenced in a study of breast tumors, draining lymph nodes, adjacent tissues. TCRdb called the multiplex PCR reads again in MiXCR, with one record for every CDR3 protein. Counted here are some 130,000 distinct CDR3 sequences, approximately 20% occurring once; the ten biggest clones make up over 3%. Samples came from axillary lymph nodes draining the breast cancer. Sequencing was performed on axillary lymph node tissue. Source of these receptors: a female donor with breast cancer. Some clones in this sample may be carry-over from other donors' samples.

In its sample, this clonotype was seen many times. The V and J genes are TRBV10-3 and TRBJ2-1, with TRBD2 as a possible D gene (7 bases). CDR3 size: 14 residues. Germline CDR1 is ENHRY and CDR2 is SYGVKD. V was clipped by 6 bases and J by 8 bases, with 17 bases between them. CDR3 residues: CAIRGGGARDEQFF. The CDR3 DNA reads TGTGCCATCAGGGGGGGGGGGGCGCGTGATGAGCAGTTCTTC.

This clonotype was seen repeatedly, ten times or more. The chain is built from TRBV29-1 and TRBJ2-7, with TRBD1 matching over 9 bases. Germline V gene sequence: CDR1 SQVTM, CDR2 ANQGSEA. After removal of 6 bases from V and 1 base from J, the junction contained 1 base not matched to a gene. CDR3 length equals 12 residues. DNA of the CDR3: TGCAGCGTAGGACAGGGGTCCTACGAGCAGTACTTC. Its translation is CSVGQGSYEQYF.

In this sample, this clonotype turned up many times. The chain employs TRBV2 and TRBJ2-7; 11 bases are a match to TRBD1. V was pared by 5 bases and J by 4 bases, with 4 bases of the junction left unmatched. Germline CDR1 is SNHLY and CDR2 is FYNNEI. The CDR3 has 14 amino acids. CDR3 nucleotides: TGTGCCAGCAGTCCGGGACAGGGGGTTTACGAGCAGTACTTC. Translated: CASSPGQGVYEQYF.

Many counts were recorded for this clonotype. The CDR3 here is CASSPSVGSYEQYF. CDR3 DNA sequence: TGTGCCAGCAGCCCGTCGGTAGGCTCCTACGAGCAGTACTTC. The V gene is TRBV7-6, the J gene TRBJ2-7; D gene unclear. This CDR3 is built from 14 residues. The germline V gene has CDR1 SGHVS and CDR2 FNYEAQ. The ends were cut back, 5 bases at V and 0 bases at J, with 11 bases in the middle.

This clonotype was recorded many times. The genes are TRBV10-3 and TRBJ2-3; 13 nucleotides match TRBD2. CDR3 length equals 15 residues. The germline CDR1 and CDR2 sequences are ENHRY and SYGVKD. Germline trimming cut 6 bases from V and 6 bases from J; bases unmatched to any gene: 6. The CDR3 DNA reads as TGTGCCATCAGCCCGACTAGCGGGGGGTCGGATACGCAGTATTTT. Residues: CAISPTSGGSDTQYF.

Many counts were recorded for this clonotype. The chain carries TRBV6-5 and TRBJ1-5; D not certain. Per the germline V gene, CDR1 is MNHEY and CDR2 is SVGAGI. This CDR3 spans 15 amino acids. The germline V and J ends were trimmed by 3 bases and 3 bases, with 12 bases remaining between them. This chain's CDR3 is CASSYGEFNNQPQHF. The CDR3 DNA reads TGTGCCAGCAGTTATGGGGAGTTTAACAATCAGCCCCAGCATTTT.

This chain links TRBV3-1 with TRBJ2-6; no clear D gene. Germline V gene sequence: CDR1 LGHDT, CDR2 YNNKEL (reference sequence). The V end was cut by 4 bases, the J end by 0 bases, with 16 bases between. This CDR3 comprises 18 residues. CDR3 DNA: TGTGCCAGCAGCCCCCTTAGCTATACCTTCTCTGGGGCCAACGTCCTGACTTTC. It codes for CASSPLSYTFSGANVLTF.

As concerns this clonotype: Since a much larger clone is just one base distant, this may be a read error. The rearrangement links TRBV5-6 to TRBJ1-5; no definite D call. V lost 3 bases, J lost 0 bases, and 10 bases lay in between. Germline CDR1 and CDR2: SGHDT and YYEEEE. The CDR3 loop spans 15 amino acids. The CDR3 DNA reads as TGTGCCAGCAGCTGTAGTCCTTATAGCAATCAGCCCCAGCATTTT. Residues: CASSCSPYSNQPQHF.

In its sample, this clonotype was seen a few times. One base away lies a much larger clone, so this may be a sequencing read error. CDR3 sequence (DNA): TGCGCCAGCAGCCAGCGACCGGGAGACACCGGGGAGCTGTTTTTT. This gives the protein CASSQRPGDTGELFF. V and J are TRBV4-1 and TRBJ2-2, with D perhaps matching TRBD2 (6 bases). Trimming left V 3 bases short and J 3 bases short, with 11 bases between. Germline V CDR1 and CDR2: MGHRA, YSYEKL. This CDR3 contains 15 residues.

This clonotype showed up just once. A read error may produce the germline difference seen at one junction end. This chain joins TRBV20-1 and TRBJ2-2; weak D call: TRBD1 (7 bases). Germline V CDR1 and CDR2: DFQATT, SNEGSKA (reference sequence). This CDR3 region has 17 residues. CDR3 nucleotide sequence: TGCGGTGCTAGAGTCCCAGGGGGGTCTTCAGACACCGGGGAGCTGTTTTTT. Its translation: CGARVPGGSSDTGELFF.

Comments on this clonotype: With a much larger clone just one base away, this may be a read error. The V gene is TRBV7-9, the J gene TRBJ2-1, with a tentative D call TRBD1 (6 bases). The V gene lost 5 bases and the J gene lost 10 bases, with 9 bases spanning the gap. The CDR3 extends over 11 amino acids. Germline V gene sequence: CDR1 SEHNR, CDR2 FQNEAQ (reference sequence). The CDR3 protein is CASSLGTEQFF. CDR3 nucleotides: TGTGCCAGCAGCCTTGGGACAGAGCAGTTCTTC.

This clonotype was counted ten times or more. The V gene is TRBV6-1, the J gene TRBJ1-4; D uncertain. Germline-derived CDR1 and CDR2 are MNHNS and SASEGT. Trimming cost V 1 base and J 16 bases, with 10 bases left between them. The CDR3 is made up of 11 amino acids. This CDR3 is CASSEETFKFF. CDR3 DNA: TGTGCCAGCAGTGAAGAGACATTTAAGTTTTTT.

This clonotype came up many times. This chain links TRBV5-1 with TRBJ2-1; D is possibly TRBD1 (6 bases). Germline V gene data show CDR1 as SGHRS and CDR2 as YFSETQ. V was shortened by 1 base and J by 8 bases, with 7 bases between the two germline ends. The CDR3 has 12 amino acids. The CDR3 nucleotides are TGCGCCAGCAGCTTGCCAGGGGATGAGCAGTTCTTC. Its translation is CASSLPGDEQFF.

At least ten counts were recorded for this clonotype. The rearrangement joins TRBV30 to TRBJ1-6, with D maybe TRBD1 (5 bases). Germline V lookup: CDR1 GTSNPN, CDR2 SVGIG (reference sequence). The CDR3 is 14 amino acids. Deletions cut 3 bases from V and 9 bases from J, with 15 bases between. The CDR3 is CAWRLGQGGSPLHF. The CDR3 region has the DNA TGTGCCTGGAGGTTGGGCCAGGGTGGTTCACCCCTCCACTTT. Filled out from reference TRBV30 and TRBJ1-6, the complete variable domain reads SQTIHQWPATLVQPVGSPLSLECTVEGTSNPNLYWYRQAAGRGLQLLFYSVGIGQISSEVPQNLSASRPQDRQFILSSKKLLLSDSGFYLCAWRLGQGGSPLHFGNGTRLTVT.

Remarks on this clonotype: It may be a read error: a sequence one base away is much more abundant. In DNA form, the CDR3 reads TGTGCCAGCCAACCAGCGGGAGGTACCTACGAGCAGTACTTC. This gives the protein CASQPAGGTYEQYF. The chain uses TRBV6-1 and TRBJ2-7; 9 nucleotides match TRBD2. The V segment lost 8 bases and the J segment 2 bases; nucleotides outside the gene matches: 7. CDR3 length equals 14 residues. The germline V gene has CDR1 MNHNS and CDR2 SASEGT.

The table lists this clonotype with many counts. V gene TRBV4-1 combines with J gene TRBJ2-5; D is uncertain. Germline CDR1 is MGHRA and CDR2 is YSYEKL. This CDR3 spans 14 amino acids. V was cut by 1 base and J by 0 bases, with 6 bases left in between. The CDR3 sequence: CASSQGNNQETQYF. For the CDR3, the DNA is TGCGCCAGCAGCCAAGGAAACAACCAAGAGACCCAGTACTTC.

This clonotype was observed many times. The CDR3 reads CASSPNRGETQYF. CDR3 bases: TGTGCCAGCTCACCTAATCGCGGCGAGACCCAGTACTTC. The chain has TRBV18 and TRBJ2-5, with unresolved D. V was cut by 3 bases and J by 5 bases, with 10 bases left in between. This CDR3 is 13 amino acids long. CDR1 KGHSH and CDR2 LQKENI come from the germline V gene.

Remarks on this clonotype: It may be a read error: a sequence one base away is much more abundant. The rearrangement joins TRBV29-1 to TRBJ2-3; D gene ambiguous. Trimming took 4 bases from V and 7 from J, leaving 12 bases between them. The CDR3 sequence is 12 residues long. Germline V CDR1 and CDR2: SQVTM, ANQGSEA. The CDR3 loop is CSVAFPANTQYF. CDR3 sequence (DNA): TGCAGCGTTGCTTTCCCCGCAAATACGCAGTATTTT.

This clonotype was seen ten or more times. The chain has TRBV5-8 and TRBJ1-6, with 7 bases lining up with TRBD1. This CDR3 has 15 residues. The V segment lost 4 bases and the J segment 8 bases; nucleotides outside the gene matches: 9. Germline lookup yields CDR1 SGHTS and CDR2 YDEGEE. The CDR3 DNA is TGTGCCAGCAGCCGCGGAGGGGGCTCGGATTCACCCCTCCACTTT. As protein: CASSRGGGSDSPLHF. The variable domain in full, with the rest retrieved from reference TRBV5-8 and TRBJ1-6, is EAGVTQSPTHLIKTRGQQATLRCSPISGHTSVYWYQQALGLGLQFLLWYDEGEERNRGNFPPRFSGRQFPNYSSELNVNALELEDSALYLCASSRGGGSDSPLHFGNGTRLTVT.